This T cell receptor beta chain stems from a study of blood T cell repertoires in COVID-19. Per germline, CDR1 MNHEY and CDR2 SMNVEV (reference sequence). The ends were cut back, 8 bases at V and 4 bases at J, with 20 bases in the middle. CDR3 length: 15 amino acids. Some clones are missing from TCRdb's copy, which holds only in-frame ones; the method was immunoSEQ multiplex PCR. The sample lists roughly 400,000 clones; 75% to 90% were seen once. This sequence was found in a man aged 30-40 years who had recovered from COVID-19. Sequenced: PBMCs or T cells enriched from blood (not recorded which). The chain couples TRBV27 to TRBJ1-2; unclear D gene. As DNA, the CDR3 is TGTGCCAGCGCAATGTCGGGGTTAGGCCGCTATGGCTACACCTTC. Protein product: CASAMSGLGRYGYTF.